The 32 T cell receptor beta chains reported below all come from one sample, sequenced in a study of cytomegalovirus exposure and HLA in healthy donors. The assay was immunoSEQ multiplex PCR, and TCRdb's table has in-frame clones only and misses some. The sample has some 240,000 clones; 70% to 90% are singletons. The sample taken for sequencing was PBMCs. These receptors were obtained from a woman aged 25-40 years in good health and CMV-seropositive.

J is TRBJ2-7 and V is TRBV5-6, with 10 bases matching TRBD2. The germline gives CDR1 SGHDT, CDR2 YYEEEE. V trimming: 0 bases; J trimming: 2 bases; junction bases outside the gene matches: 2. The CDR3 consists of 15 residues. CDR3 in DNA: TGTGCCAGCAGCTTGGCTAGCGGGAGTCCCTACGAGCAGTACTTC. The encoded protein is CASSLASGSPYEQYF.

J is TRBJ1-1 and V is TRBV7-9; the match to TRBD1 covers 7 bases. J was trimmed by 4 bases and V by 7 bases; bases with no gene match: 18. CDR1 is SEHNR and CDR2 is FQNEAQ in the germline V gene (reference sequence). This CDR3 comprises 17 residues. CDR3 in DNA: TGTGCCAGCATCGGACAGGCGCCTATACTCCTCTTCACTGAAGCTTTCTTT. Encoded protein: CASIGQAPILLFTEAFF.

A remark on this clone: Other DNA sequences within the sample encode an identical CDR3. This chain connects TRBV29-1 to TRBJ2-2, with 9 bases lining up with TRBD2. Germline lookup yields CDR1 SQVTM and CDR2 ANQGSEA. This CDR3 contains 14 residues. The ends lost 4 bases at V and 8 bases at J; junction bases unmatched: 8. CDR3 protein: CSVAGGRAAGELFF. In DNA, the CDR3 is TGCAGCGTTGCGGGCGGGAGGGCAGCTGGGGAGCTGTTTTTT.

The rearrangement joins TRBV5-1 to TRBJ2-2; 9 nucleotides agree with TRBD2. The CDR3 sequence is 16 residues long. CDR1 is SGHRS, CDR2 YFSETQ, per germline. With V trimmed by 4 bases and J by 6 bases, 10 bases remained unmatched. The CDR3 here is CASSPLAGEGSGELFF. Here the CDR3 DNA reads TGCGCCAGCAGCCCTTTAGCGGGAGAAGGATCCGGGGAGCTGTTTTTT.

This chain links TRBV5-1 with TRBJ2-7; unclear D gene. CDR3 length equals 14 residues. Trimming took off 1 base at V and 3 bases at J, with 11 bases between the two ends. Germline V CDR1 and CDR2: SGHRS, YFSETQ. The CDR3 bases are TGCGCCAGCAGCTTGAGGCCAGGTCGCTACGAGCAGTACTTC. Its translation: CASSLRPGRYEQYF.

The CDR3 DNA reads as TGCGCCAGCAGCGGACAGGGGTTCGGGCAGGAGGGGAACACTGAAGCTTTCTTT. It is translated as CASSGQGFGQEGNTEAFF. The chain joins TRBV5-1 to TRBJ1-1, with TRBD1 identical over 9 bases. The CDR3 spans 18 residues. Germline lookup yields CDR1 SGHRS and CDR2 YFSETQ. Unmatched junction bases numbered 14, after V lost 4 bases and J lost 1 base. Using reference TRBV5-1 and TRBJ1-1 for the parts outside the CDR3, the full variable domain is KAGVTQTPRYLIKTRGQQVTLSCSPISGHRSVSWYQQTPGQGLQFLFEYFSETQRNKGNFPGRFSGRQFSNSRSEMNVSTLELGDSALYLCASSGQGFGQEGNTEAFFGQGTRLTVV.

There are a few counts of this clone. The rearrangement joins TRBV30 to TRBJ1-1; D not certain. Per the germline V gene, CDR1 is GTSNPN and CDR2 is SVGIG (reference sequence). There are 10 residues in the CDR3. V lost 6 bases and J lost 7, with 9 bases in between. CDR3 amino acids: CACGLYEAFF. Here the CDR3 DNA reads TGTGCCTGTGGACTCTATGAAGCTTTCTTT.

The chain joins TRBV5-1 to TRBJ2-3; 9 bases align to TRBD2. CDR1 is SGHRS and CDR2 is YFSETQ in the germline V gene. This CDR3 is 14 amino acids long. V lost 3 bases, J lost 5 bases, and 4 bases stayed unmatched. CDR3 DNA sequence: TGCGCCAGCAGCTCTAGCGGGACGGGAGATACGCAGTATTTT. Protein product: CASSSSGTGDTQYF.

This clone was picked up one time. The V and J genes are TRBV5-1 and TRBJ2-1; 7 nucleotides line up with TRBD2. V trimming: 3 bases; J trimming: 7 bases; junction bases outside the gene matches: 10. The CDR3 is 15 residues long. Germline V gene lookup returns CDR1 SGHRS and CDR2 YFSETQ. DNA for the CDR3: TGCGCCAGCAGCTGGGGAGGACTAGGATCTAATGAGCAGTTCTTC. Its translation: CASSWGGLGSNEQFF.

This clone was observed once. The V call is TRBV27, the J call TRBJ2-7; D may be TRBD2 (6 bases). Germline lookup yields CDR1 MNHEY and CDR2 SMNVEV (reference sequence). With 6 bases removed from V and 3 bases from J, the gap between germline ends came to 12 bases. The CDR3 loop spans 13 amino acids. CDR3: CASSPGVYYEQYF. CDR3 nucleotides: TGTGCCAGCAGCCCGGGAGTCTACTACGAGCAGTACTTC.

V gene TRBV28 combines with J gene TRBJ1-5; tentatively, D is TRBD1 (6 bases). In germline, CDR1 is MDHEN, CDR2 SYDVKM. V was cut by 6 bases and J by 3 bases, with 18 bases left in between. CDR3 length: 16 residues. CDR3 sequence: CASSPDRFADNQPQHF. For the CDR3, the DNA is TGTGCCAGCAGCCCGGACAGATTTGCGGACAATCAGCCCCAGCATTTT.

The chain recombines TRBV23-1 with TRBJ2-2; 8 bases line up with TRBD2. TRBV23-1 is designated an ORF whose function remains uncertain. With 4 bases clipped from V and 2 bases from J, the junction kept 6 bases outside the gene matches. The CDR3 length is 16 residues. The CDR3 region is CASSPREGRNTGELFF. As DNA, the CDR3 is TGCGCCAGCAGTCCCCGGGAGGGCCGAAACACCGGGGAGCTGTTTTTT.

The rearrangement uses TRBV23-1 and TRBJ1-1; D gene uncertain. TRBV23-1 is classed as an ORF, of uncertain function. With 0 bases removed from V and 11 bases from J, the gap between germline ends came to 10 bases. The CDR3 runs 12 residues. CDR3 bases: TGCGCCAGCAGTCAATCAGAGGTCTTGGCTTTCTTT. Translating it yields CASSQSEVLAFF.

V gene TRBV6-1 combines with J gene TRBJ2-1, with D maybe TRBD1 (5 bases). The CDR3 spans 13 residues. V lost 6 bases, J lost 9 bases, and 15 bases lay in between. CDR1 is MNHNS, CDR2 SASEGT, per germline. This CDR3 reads CASSFKGRSEQFF. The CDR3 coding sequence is TGTGCCAGCAGCTTTAAGGGGCGGAGTGAGCAGTTCTTC.

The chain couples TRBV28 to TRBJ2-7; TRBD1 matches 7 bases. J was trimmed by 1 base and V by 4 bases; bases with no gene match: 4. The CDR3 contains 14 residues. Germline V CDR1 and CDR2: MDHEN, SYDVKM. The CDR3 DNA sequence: TGTGCCAGCAGTTCCGGGACAGCTTCCTACGAGCAGTACTTC. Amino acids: CASSSGTASYEQYF.

The CDR3 bases are TGCGCCAGCAGCTTGCTGCCGCGGGAGGCCTCCTACGAGCAGTACTTC. Encoded protein: CASSLLPREASYEQYF. The chain uses TRBV5-1 and TRBJ2-7; 8 bases map to TRBD2. CDR1 SGHRS and CDR2 YFSETQ come from the germline V gene. This CDR3 is 16 amino acids long. The ends lost 1 base at V and 0 bases at J; junction bases unmatched: 6.

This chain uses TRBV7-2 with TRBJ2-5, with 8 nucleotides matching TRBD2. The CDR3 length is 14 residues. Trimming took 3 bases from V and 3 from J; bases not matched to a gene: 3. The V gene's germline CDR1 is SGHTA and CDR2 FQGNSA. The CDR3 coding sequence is TGTGCCAGCAGCTTGACTAGCGTAGAAGAGACCCAGTACTTC. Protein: CASSLTSVEETQYF.

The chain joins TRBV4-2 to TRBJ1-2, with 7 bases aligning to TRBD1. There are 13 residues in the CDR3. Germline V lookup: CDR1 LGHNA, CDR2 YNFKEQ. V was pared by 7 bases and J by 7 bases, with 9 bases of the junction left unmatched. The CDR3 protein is CASTLEGAPGYTF. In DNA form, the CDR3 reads TGTGCCAGCACACTGGAGGGGGCGCCTGGCTACACCTTC.

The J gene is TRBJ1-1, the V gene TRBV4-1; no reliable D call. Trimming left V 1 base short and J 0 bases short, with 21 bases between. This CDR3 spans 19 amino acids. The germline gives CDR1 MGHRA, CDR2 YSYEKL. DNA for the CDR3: TGCGCCAGCAGCCAAGGACTCCTTAGCTCCGGAGCTATGAACACTGAAGCTTTCTTT. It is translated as CASSQGLLSSGAMNTEAFF.

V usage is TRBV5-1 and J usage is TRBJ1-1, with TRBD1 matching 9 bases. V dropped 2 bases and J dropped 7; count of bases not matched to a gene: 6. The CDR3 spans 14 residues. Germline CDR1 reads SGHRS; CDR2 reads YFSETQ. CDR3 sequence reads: CASSFTGTGSEAFF. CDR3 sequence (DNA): TGCGCCAGCAGCTTTACCGGGACAGGGAGTGAAGCTTTCTTT.

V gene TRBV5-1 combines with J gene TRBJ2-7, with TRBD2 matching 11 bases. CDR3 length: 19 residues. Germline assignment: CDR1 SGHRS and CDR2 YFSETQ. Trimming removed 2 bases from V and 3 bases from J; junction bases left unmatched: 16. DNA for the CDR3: TGCGCCAGCAGCTTCTTTGGACCAGCCTACGGGACTAGCGGCTACGAGCAGTACTTC. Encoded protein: CASSFFGPAYGTSGYEQYF.

The CDR3 nucleotides are TGTGCCAGCTCACCTAGTAACAGAGCCTCTGGGGCCAACGTCCTGACTTTC. Its protein product is CASSPSNRASGANVLTF. This chain connects TRBV18 to TRBJ2-6, with unresolved D. The CDR3 has 17 amino acids. CDR1 and CDR2 (germline): KGHSH, LQKENI. The ends were cut back, 3 bases at V and 0 bases at J, with 12 bases in the middle.

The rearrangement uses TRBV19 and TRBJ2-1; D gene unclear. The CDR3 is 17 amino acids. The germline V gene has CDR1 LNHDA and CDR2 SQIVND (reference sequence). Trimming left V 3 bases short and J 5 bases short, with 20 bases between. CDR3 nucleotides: TGTGCCAGTAGTATTTATCTGGGCCCAGACCGACACAATGAGCAGTTCTTC. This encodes CASSIYLGPDRHNEQFF.

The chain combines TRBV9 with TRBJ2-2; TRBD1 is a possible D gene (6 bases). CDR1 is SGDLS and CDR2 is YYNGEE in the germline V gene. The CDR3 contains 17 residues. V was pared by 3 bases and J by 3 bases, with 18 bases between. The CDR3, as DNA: TGTGCCAGCAGCGATAGAAAACAGGGCCGGGACACCGGGGAGCTGTTTTTT. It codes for CASSDRKQGRDTGELFF.

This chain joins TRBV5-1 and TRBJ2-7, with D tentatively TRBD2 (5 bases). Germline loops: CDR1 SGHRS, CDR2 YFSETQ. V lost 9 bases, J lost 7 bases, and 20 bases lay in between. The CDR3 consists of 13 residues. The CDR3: CATRPGSRGEQYF. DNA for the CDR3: TGCGCCACCAGACCGGGTTCACGGGGAGAGCAGTACTTC. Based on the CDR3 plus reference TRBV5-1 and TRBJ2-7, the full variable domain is KAGVTQTPRYLIKTRGQQVTLSCSPISGHRSVSWYQQTPGQGLQFLFEYFSETQRNKGNFPGRFSGRQFSNSRSEMNVSTLELGDSALYLCATRPGSRGEQYFGPGTRLTVT.

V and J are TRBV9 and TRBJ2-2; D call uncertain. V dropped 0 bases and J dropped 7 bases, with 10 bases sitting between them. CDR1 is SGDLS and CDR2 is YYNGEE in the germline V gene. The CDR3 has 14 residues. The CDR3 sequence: CASSVGYSLGELFF. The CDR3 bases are TGTGCCAGCAGCGTAGGATATAGTCTCGGGGAGCTGTTTTTT.

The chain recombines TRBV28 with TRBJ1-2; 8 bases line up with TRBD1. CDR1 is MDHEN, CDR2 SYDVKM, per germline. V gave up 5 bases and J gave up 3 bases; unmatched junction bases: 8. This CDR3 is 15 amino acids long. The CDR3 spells CASSQPGQAYYGYTF. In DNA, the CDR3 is TGTGCCAGCAGTCAACCGGGACAGGCCTACTATGGCTACACCTTC.

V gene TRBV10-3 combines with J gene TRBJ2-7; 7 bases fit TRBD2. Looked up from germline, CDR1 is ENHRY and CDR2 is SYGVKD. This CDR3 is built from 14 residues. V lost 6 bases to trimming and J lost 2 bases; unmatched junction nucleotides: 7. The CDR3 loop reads CAIRSSGQAYEQYF. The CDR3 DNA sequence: TGTGCCATCAGGTCTAGCGGTCAGGCCTACGAGCAGTACTTC.

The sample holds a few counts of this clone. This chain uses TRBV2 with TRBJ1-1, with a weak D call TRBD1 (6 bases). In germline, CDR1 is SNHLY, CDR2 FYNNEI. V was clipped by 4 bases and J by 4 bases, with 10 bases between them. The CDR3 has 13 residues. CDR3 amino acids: CASSGTEVTEAFF. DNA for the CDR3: TGTGCCAGCAGTGGGACAGAAGTCACTGAAGCTTTCTTT.

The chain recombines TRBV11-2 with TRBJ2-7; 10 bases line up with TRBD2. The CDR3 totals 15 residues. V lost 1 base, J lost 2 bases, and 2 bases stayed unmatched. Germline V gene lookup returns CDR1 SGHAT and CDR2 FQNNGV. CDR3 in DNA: TGTGCCAGCAGCTTAGGGACTAGCGGTACCTACGAGCAGTACTTC. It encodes CASSLGTSGTYEQYF.

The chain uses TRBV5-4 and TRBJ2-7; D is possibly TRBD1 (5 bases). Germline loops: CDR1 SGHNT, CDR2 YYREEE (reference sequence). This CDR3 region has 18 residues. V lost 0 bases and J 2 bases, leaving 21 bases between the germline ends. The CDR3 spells CASSLDRTLPKGPYEQYF. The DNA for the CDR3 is TGTGCCAGCAGCTTGGACAGGACCCTCCCTAAGGGCCCCTACGAGCAGTACTTC.

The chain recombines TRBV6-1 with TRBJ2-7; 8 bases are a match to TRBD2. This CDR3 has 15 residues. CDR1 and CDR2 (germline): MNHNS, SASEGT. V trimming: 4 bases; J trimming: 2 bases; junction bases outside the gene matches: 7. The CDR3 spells CASSAPSGYTYEQYF. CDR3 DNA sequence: TGTGCCAGCAGTGCCCCTAGCGGGTATACCTACGAGCAGTACTTC.